Described below is a single T cell receptor (beta chain) sequence and its context. Its antigen is currently unknown. The junction shows a germline mismatch at one end, possibly a read error. Genomic DNA served as template for TCR beta VDJ and CDR3 profiling. TCRdb itself ran the reads through MiXCR, one entry per CDR3 protein. This sample carries roughly 170,000 distinct CDR3 sequences, around 60% of them seen once, and the ten largest clones take roughly 44%. The data were obtained in a study of CD8+CD57+ T cells in acquired aplastic anemia. Study as a whole: Sorted CD4+ and CD8+ cell DNA averaged about 3 ug.

Study-wide points: Sharing between patients and controls was observed for about 27 CD8+ CDR3 sequences.

CDR3 length equals 16 residues. Germline V lookup: CDR1 SGHRS, CDR2 YFSETQ. The receptor was isolated from a human donor in good health. This chain links TRBV5-1 with TRBJ2-7, with D perhaps TRBD1 or TRBD2 (5 bases each). Sequenced material: sorted CD4+, CD8+, or CD8+CD57+ T cells (not recorded which) from PBMCs. The CDR3, as DNA: TGTGCCAGCAGCTTGTTAGGGGACGGAAGTTACTACGAGCAGTACTTC. It yields the protein CASSLLGDGSYYEQYF.